A selection of T cell receptor beta chains follows, all from one sample in a study of cytomegalovirus exposure and HLA in healthy donors. Assay used: immunoSEQ multiplex PCR; TCRdb lists only in-frame clones, some missing. The top ten hold roughly 9.7% of the sample, which has fewer than 200,000 clones, 80% seen once. What was sequenced was PBMCs. These receptors all come from a man younger than 35 in good health and CMV-seropositive. The conserved cysteine and the conserved F or W are not part of the CDR3 here. A D gene is named only where the DNA matches it firmly.

d_call,j_call,v_call,cdr3_aa
.,TRBJ2-7,TRBV4-1,ASSPTSDRTYEQY
.,TRBJ1-1,TRBV5-1,ASSFVARHTEAF
.,TRBJ2-5,TRBV10-2,ASRSTAQETQY
TRBD1,TRBJ1-2,TRBV7-2,ASSADRGPYGYT
.,TRBJ2-7,TRBV19,ASSIGSAEYEQY
TRBD2,TRBJ2-2,TRBV15,AAKSGSVNTGELF
TRBD1,TRBJ2-1,TRBV6-1,ASSASGQGIYNEQF
TRBD1,TRBJ1-6,TRBV18,ASSSQGESNSPLH
.,TRBJ2-1,TRBV5-1,ASSLSGVGNEQF
.,TRBJ2-1,TRBV29-1,SVEVLGGSSYNEQF
.,TRBJ2-7,TRBV11-3,ASSLGFSSTYEQY
.,TRBJ1-4,TRBV29-1,SVEDLRLARGRGELF
TRBD1,TRBJ1-2,TRBV2,ASSEGDRGLGYT
.,TRBJ1-1,TRBV19,ASSLLSRGNTEAF
TRBD2,TRBJ2-3,TRBV10-1,ASAGRPTDTQY
TRBD2,TRBJ2-7,TRBV27,ASGFLAGREEQY
.,TRBJ1-3,TRBV12-5,ASGLVQETETGNTIY
.,TRBJ1-2,TRBV10-3,AISEPRQQHNYGYT
TRBD1,TRBJ1-4,TRBV10-1,ASSGIQGGNEKLF
TRBD1,TRBJ2-7,TRBV5-1,ASGPGQGPEQY
.,TRBJ1-3,TRBV5-1,ASSLQSSGNTIY
.,TRBJ2-3,TRBV6-1,ASSWRQTDTQY
.,TRBJ1-1,TRBV5-5,ASSKSRESWTEAF
TRBD1,TRBJ2-5,TRBV27,ASRSPGQGISLETQY
.,TRBJ2-2,TRBV10-1,ASNMTDPGELF
.,TRBJ2-1,TRBV15,ATSSSGLFYNEQF
TRBD1,TRBJ2-5,TRBV7-9,ASSPSMTGQETQY
.,TRBJ2-7,TRBV7-2,ASNSLVYEQY
.,TRBJ1-1,TRBV19,ASNSISGVNTEAF
TRBD2,TRBJ2-2,TRBV27,ASGGRATGELF
.,TRBJ2-3,TRBV7-9,ASSLAEALDTQY
.,TRBJ2-7,TRBV7-9,SSSFPTSHSYEQY
TRBD1,TRBJ2-6,TRBV29-1,SVGQGSSGANVLT
.,TRBJ2-5,TRBV2,ASSGRAGVNQETQY
.,TRBJ1-5,TRBV10-2,ASSDDTLIQPQH
.,TRBJ2-5,TRBV27,ASSSGLHQETQY
TRBD1,TRBJ2-3,TRBV13,ASSTRQPGTESTSTDTQY
.,TRBJ2-5,TRBV9,ASSVEAGEETQY
.,TRBJ2-1,TRBV18,ASSPRDEQF
TRBD1,TRBJ2-1,TRBV9,ASTGQGPNEQF
TRBD2,TRBJ2-3,TRBV5-4,ASSLLAGGADTQY
TRBD2,TRBJ2-1,TRBV5-1,ASSLTSENPWGNEQF
TRBD1,TRBJ1-1,TRBV6-5,ASSYFPTGDTEAF
TRBD1,TRBJ2-1,TRBV11-2,ASSPTGGSYNEQF
.,TRBJ2-5,TRBV6-1,ASSANSWWAETQY
TRBD2,TRBJ2-3,TRBV4-1,ASSQRGGTDTQY
.,TRBJ2-3,TRBV5-5,ASSLVASAGRDTQY
.,TRBJ1-2,TRBV6-5,ASSYSGPRVDYGYT
.,TRBJ1-2,TRBV19,ASSMKQHYGYT
.,TRBJ2-2,TRBV5-4,ASSLGRANTGELF
.,TRBJ1-3,TRBV9,ASSVRGGSGNTIY
.,TRBJ1-3,TRBV29-1,SVEYGVSGNTIY
.,TRBJ2-7,TRBV21-1,ASSKLEREGLPYEQY
TRBD2,TRBJ2-7,TRBV6-5,ASSPGTRGVEQY
.,.,TRBV19,ASSIGLAGTYEQY
TRBD1,TRBJ2-2,TRBV9,ASSVDIGTGVGELF
TRBD2,TRBJ2-4,TRBV7-9,ASSSGRWGLAGENIQY
.,TRBJ2-7,TRBV9,ASSVGGGANYEQY
.,TRBJ2-7,TRBV11-3,ASSSDGVEQY